At least ten counts were recorded for the clone carrying this T cell receptor (beta chain). Antigen specificity is unknown. The data belong to a study of response to subunit inactivated influenza vaccine. General study results and limits: Every seasonal influenza vaccination brings in few new T cells, the authors suggested.

TCRdb ran MiXCR on the RT-PCR reads and lists one entry per CDR3 protein. The sample carries hundreds of thousands of distinct CDR3 sequences, approximately 15% recorded once. Trimming removed 4 bases from V and 4 bases from J; junction bases left unmatched: 7. This CDR3 spans 15 amino acids. Germline V lookup: CDR1 LGHNA, CDR2 YNFKEQ. The clonotype comes from a man aged 45-65 years who received an inactivated influenza vaccine. The rearrangement joins TRBV4-2 to TRBJ1-3; 7 bases agree with TRBD1. Here the sequenced sample was PBMCs from blood, taken 14 to 15 days before vaccination. In nucleotides, the CDR3 is TGTGCCAGCAGCCCCGGGACAGCCACAGGAAACACCATATATTTT. Protein product: CASSPGTATGNTIYF.